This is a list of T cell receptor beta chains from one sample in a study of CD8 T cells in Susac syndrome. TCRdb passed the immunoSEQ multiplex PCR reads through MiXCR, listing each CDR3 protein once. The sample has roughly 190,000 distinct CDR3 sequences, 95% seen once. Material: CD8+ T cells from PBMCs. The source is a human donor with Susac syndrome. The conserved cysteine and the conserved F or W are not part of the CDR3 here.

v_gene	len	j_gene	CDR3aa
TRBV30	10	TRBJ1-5	AWGDVGPPQH
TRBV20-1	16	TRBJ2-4	SARDRWTSGRLENIQY
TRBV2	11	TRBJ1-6	ASRTDLYSPLH
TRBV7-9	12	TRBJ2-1	ASSLAFGPNEQF
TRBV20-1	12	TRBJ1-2	SAGEQGPNYGYT
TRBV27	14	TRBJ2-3	ASSTRPLQSTDTQY
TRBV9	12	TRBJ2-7	ASSPGDTIGEQY
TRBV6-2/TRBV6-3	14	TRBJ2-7	ASSYSTMTGAYEQY
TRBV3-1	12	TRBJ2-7	ASSQSRVTLEQY
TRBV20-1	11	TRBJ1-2	SARGLKSYGYT
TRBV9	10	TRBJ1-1	ASSVGGSEAF
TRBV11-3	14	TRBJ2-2	ASSKYRDRDTGELF
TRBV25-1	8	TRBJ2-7	ASSAGEQY
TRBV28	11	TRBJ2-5	ASTSQLTETQY
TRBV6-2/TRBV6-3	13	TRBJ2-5	ASRIGVGKSETQY
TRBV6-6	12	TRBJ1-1	ASSYRGRNTEAF
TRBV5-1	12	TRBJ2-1	ASSWTGPRNEQF
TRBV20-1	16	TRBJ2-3	SAPHARLAGGPPDTQY
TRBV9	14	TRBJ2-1	ASSVGLAGMYNEQF
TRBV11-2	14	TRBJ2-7	ASSFLSERSSYEQY
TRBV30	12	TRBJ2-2	AWTSGIITGELF
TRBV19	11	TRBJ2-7	ASSPLASYEQY
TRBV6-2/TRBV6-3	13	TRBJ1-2	ASSYTASGNYGYT
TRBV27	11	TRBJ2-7	ASSTLAAYEQY
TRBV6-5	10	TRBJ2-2	ASGSGVGELF
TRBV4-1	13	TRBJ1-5	ASSQEPLSPQPQH
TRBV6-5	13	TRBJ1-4	ASSPRTGRNEKLF
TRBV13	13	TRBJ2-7	ASSPLVGERYEQY
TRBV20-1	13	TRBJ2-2	SATSGTSVTGELF
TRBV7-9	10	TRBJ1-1	ASSHQGTEAF
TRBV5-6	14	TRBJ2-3	ASSLVGLAGTDTQY
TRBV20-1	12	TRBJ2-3	SARDIEEEDTQY
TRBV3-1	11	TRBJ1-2	ASSQDPRYGYT
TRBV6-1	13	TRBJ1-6	ASTELDRGNSPLH
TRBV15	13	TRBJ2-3	ATSGPQGYTDTQY
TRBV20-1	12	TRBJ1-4	SARDRGSIEKLF
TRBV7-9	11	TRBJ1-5	ASSPARGQPQH
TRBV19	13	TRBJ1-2	ASGSLRTDRRGYT
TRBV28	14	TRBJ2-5	ASSLFTSGRSETQY
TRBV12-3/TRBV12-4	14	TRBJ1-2	ASSLGYQRTKDGYT
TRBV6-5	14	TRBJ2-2	ASRYLSGGAPGELF
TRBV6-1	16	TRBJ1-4	ASSEADPYSLLNEKLF
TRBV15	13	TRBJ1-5	ATSRDRVSNQPQH
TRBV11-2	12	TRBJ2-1	ASRLAGDYNEQF
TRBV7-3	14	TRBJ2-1	ALRPCSGPSYNEQF
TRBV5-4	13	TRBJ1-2	AAMGGNHGDYGYT
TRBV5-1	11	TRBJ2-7	ASGTSGRHEQY
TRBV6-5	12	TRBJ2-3	ASSIREYTDTQY
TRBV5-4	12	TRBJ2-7	ASSLVENKYEQY
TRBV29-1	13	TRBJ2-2	SALDRDANTGELF
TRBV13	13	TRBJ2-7	ASSLGSGGSYEQY